The 25 T cell receptor beta chains presented below share a single source sample, sequenced in a study of regulatory dendritic cells for organ transplantation. TCRdb's table, derived via immunoSEQ multiplex PCR, lists solely in-frame clones and lacks some. The table records 13,000 or so clones, approximately 89% of them present only once. Sorted T cells were CFSE-labeled and cultured around 5 days with allogeneic regulatory or mature dendritic cells at 1:10. These receptors have no known antigen. Sequencing input: naive CD8+ T cells from blood cultured with regulatory dendritic cells. Noted subset: CD45RA+ naive T cells. The origin of the receptors is a human donor in good health.

J is TRBJ2-7 and V is TRBV6-5; D is unresolved. The CDR3 loop spans 12 amino acids. V lost 2 bases, J lost 4 bases, and 6 bases lay in between. Germline CDR1 is MNHEY and CDR2 is SVGAGI. For the CDR3, the DNA is TGTGCCAGCAGTTACGGACCTTACGAGCAGTACTTC. Translating gives CASSYGPYEQYF.

The gene calls are TRBV28 and TRBJ2-7; D gene ambiguous. Germline V gene lookup returns CDR1 MDHEN and CDR2 SYDVKM. This CDR3 has 13 residues. V was pared by 6 bases and J by 2 bases, with 11 bases between. The CDR3 DNA reads as TGTGCCAGCAGCTTAGAGTCAGCCTACGAGCAGTACTTC. The encoded protein is CASSLESAYEQYF.

The chain links TRBV7-6 to TRBJ2-2; D may match TRBD1 or TRBD2 (5 bases each). The V end lost 5 bases, the J end lost 6 bases, and 19 bases lay between the germline ends. CDR1 SGHVS and CDR2 FNYEAQ come from the germline V gene. This CDR3 spans 16 amino acids. CDR3 loop: CASSPNRAWGSGELFF. The CDR3 coding sequence is TGTGCCAGCAGCCCGAACCGGGCCTGGGGGTCCGGGGAGCTGTTTTTT.

The chain combines TRBV5-6 with TRBJ1-1; no clear D. There are 12 residues in the CDR3. V dropped 0 bases and J dropped 3 bases, with 3 bases sitting between them. The germline gives CDR1 SGHDT, CDR2 YYEEEE. CDR3 DNA: TGTGCCAGCAGCTTGGGGGACACTGAAGCTTTCTTT. Its protein is CASSLGDTEAFF.

The rearrangement joins TRBV13 to TRBJ2-1; 11 nucleotides match TRBD2. J lost 7 bases, V lost 5 bases, and 7 bases had no gene match. Looked up from germline, CDR1 is PRHDT and CDR2 is FYEKMQ (reference sequence). CDR3 length equals 15 residues. CDR3 protein: CASSPRGTSGNEQFF. Here the CDR3 DNA reads TGTGCCAGCAGCCCCCGAGGGACTAGCGGAAATGAGCAGTTCTTC.

The rearrangement uses TRBV9 and TRBJ2-3; perhaps TRBD2 as D (6 bases). CDR3 length: 18 residues. The germline CDR1 and CDR2 sequences are SGDLS and YYNGEE. V lost 3 bases and J lost 3, with 23 bases in between. DNA for the CDR3: TGTGCCAGCAGCGGAGGACATGTGTCCGGGAGATGGACAGATACGCAGTATTTT. Encoded protein: CASSGGHVSGRWTDTQYF.

This sequence joins TRBV10-2 and TRBJ1-1; TRBD1 is a possible D gene (5 bases). The CDR3 spans 13 residues. With 4 bases removed from V and 4 bases from J, the gap between germline ends came to 10 bases. Germline V gene lookup returns CDR1 WSHSY and CDR2 SAAADI. The CDR3 spells CASSGRVGTEAFF. In nucleotides, the CDR3 is TGCGCCAGCAGTGGCAGGGTTGGCACTGAAGCTTTCTTT.

The rearrangement uses TRBV10-2 and TRBJ2-2; the D is unclear. There are 15 residues in the CDR3. Germline V lookup: CDR1 WSHSY, CDR2 SAAADI. Trimming took 3 bases from V and 8 from J, leaving 16 bases between them. Here the CDR3 reads CASSEFRAQGGELFF. In DNA form, the CDR3 reads TGCGCCAGCAGTGAATTCCGGGCCCAAGGTGGGGAGCTGTTTTTT.

The chain uses TRBV9 and TRBJ2-3; 9 bases match TRBD2. Germline V lookup: CDR1 SGDLS, CDR2 YYNGEE. This CDR3 contains 15 residues. J gave up 2 bases and V 0 bases, and 1 base lay outside the gene matches. The CDR3 reads CASSVGGRDTDTQYF. DNA of the CDR3: TGTGCCAGCAGCGTAGGCGGGAGGGACACAGATACGCAGTATTTT.

The chain carries TRBV7-6 and TRBJ1-5, with D uncertain. Germline assignment: CDR1 SGHVS and CDR2 FNYEAQ. V lost 5 bases, J lost 6 bases, and 11 bases lay in between. The CDR3 extends over 13 amino acids. DNA of the CDR3: TGTGCCAGCAGCCCCGGACGGGGTCAGCCCCAGCATTTT. It codes for CASSPGRGQPQHF. Full variable domain (rest looked up from reference TRBV7-6 and TRBJ1-5): GAGVSQSPRYKVTKRGQDVALRCDPISGHVSLYWYRQALGQGPEFLTYFNYEAQQDKSGLPNDRFSAERPEGSISTLTIQRTEQRDSAMYRCASSPGRGQPQHFGDGTRLSIL.

The V call is TRBV28, the J call TRBJ2-2; D is undetermined. The CDR3 has 14 amino acids. Between the trimmed V and J ends, which lost 5 bases and 3 bases, there was a span of 10 bases. CDR1 is MDHEN, CDR2 SYDVKM, per germline. Written as DNA, the CDR3 is TGTGCCAGCAGTCTATCCTTTGACACCGGGGAGCTGTTTTTT. Protein: CASSLSFDTGELFF. Based on the CDR3 plus reference TRBV28 and TRBJ2-2, the full variable domain is DVKVTQSSRYLVKRTGEKVFLECVQDMDHENMFWYRQDPGLGLRLIYFSYDVKMKEKGDIPEGYSVSREKKERFSLILESASTNQTSMYLCASSLSFDTGELFFGEGSRLTVL.

V is TRBV4-1 and J is TRBJ1-2; D gene ambiguous. CDR1 MGHRA and CDR2 YSYEKL come from the germline V gene. CDR3 length: 15 amino acids. Trimming removed 1 base at V and 8 bases at J, with 17 bases between. CDR3 DNA: TGCGCCAGCAGCCAAGGAGGCCCAAACCCGGCGGGCTACACCTTC. Its translation: CASSQGGPNPAGYTF.

The chain employs TRBV4-3 and TRBJ2-1; 10 bases fit TRBD2. The CDR3 spans 16 residues. V dropped 1 base and J dropped 8; count of bases not matched to a gene: 8. Germline CDR1 LGHNA, CDR2 YSLEER. This CDR3 is CASSQAPGLAGDEQFF. In nucleotides, the CDR3 is TGCGCCAGCAGCCAAGCCCCGGGGCTAGCGGGGGATGAGCAGTTCTTC.

This clone was picked up a small number of times. The DNA of the CDR3 is TGTGCCACGCGTGACAGGGGGCTCGGCTACACCTTC. It is translated as CATRDRGLGYTF. This rearrangement joins TRBV19 to TRBJ1-2; TRBD1 matches at 10 bases. Germline V gives CDR1 LNHDA, CDR2 SQIVND (reference sequence). Trimming at V came to 10 bases and at J to 8 bases, leaving 7 bases not matched to a gene. This CDR3 contains 12 residues.

This clone was seen just once. The chain combines TRBV28 with TRBJ2-2, with no clear D. The CDR3 length is 13 residues. Germline values: CDR1 MDHEN, CDR2 SYDVKM. Deletions cut 3 bases from V and 7 bases from J, with 9 bases between. CDR3 nucleotides: TGTGCCAGCAGTTTTCGGTTGGTCGGGGAGCTGTTTTTT. Amino acid sequence: CASSFRLVGELFF.

The V gene is TRBV11-2, the J gene TRBJ2-3; 8 nucleotides align to TRBD2. Germline-derived CDR1 and CDR2 are SGHAT and FQNNGV. The CDR3 is 16 amino acids. V was clipped by 3 bases and J by 4 bases; unmatched bases: 9. The CDR3 loop reads CASSFNGEAGADTQYF. The CDR3 DNA follows: TGTGCCAGCAGCTTTAATGGGGAAGCGGGAGCAGATACGCAGTATTTT.

CDR3 loop: CASSFRTGNNQPQHF. For the CDR3, the DNA is TGTGCCAGCAGTTTTAGGACGGGGAACAATCAGCCCCAGCATTTT. V and J are TRBV28 and TRBJ1-5; D is ambiguous. Trimming shortened V by 3 bases and J by 3 bases, and 12 bases separated the two germline ends. The germline V gene encodes CDR1 MDHEN and CDR2 SYDVKM. This CDR3 has 15 residues.

The J gene is TRBJ2-7, the V gene TRBV7-9; D unclear. Germline assignment: CDR1 SEHNR and CDR2 FQNEAQ (reference sequence). With 5 bases removed from V and 3 bases from J, the gap between germline ends came to 8 bases. This CDR3 has 12 residues. For the CDR3, the DNA is TGTGCCAGCAGCCCAGCAGTCTACGAGCAGTACTTC. It specifies CASSPAVYEQYF. Based on the CDR3 plus reference TRBV7-9 and TRBJ2-7, the full variable domain is DTGVSQNPRHKITKRGQNVTFRCDPISEHNRLYWYRQTLGQGPEFLTYFQNEAQLEKSRLLSDRFSAERPKGSFSTLEIQRTEQGDSAMYLCASSPAVYEQYFGPGTRLTVT.

The rearrangement joins TRBV4-2 to TRBJ2-3, with 9 bases aligning to TRBD2. Trimming cost V 0 bases and J 3 bases; bases outside gene matches: 22. The CDR3 consists of 22 residues. The germline V gene encodes CDR1 LGHNA and CDR2 YNFKEQ. The CDR3 nucleotides read TGTGCCAGCAGCCAAGATTGGGCGGGGGGGCCATTAACATACGAGGGGACAGATACGCAGTATTTT. Its translation is CASSQDWAGGPLTYEGTDTQYF.

The V call is TRBV29-1, the J call TRBJ2-7, with 9 bases identical to TRBD1. This CDR3 region has 15 residues. CDR1 is SQVTM and CDR2 is ANQGSEA in the germline V gene. Trimming cost V 7 bases and J 3 bases; bases outside gene matches: 13. CDR3 loop: CSAKERDRAGYEQYF. DNA for the CDR3: TGCAGCGCCAAGGAGAGGGACAGGGCGGGCTACGAGCAGTACTTC.

This sequence joins TRBV15 and TRBJ1-1; D unresolved. CDR1 and CDR2 from the germline V gene are LNHNV and YYDKDF (reference sequence). The CDR3 runs to 17 residues. The V gene lost 1 base and the J gene lost 0 bases, with 15 bases spanning the gap. The CDR3 sequence is CATSRGREWTMNTEAFF. CDR3 DNA: TGTGCCACCAGCAGAGGCCGGGAGTGGACCATGAACACTGAAGCTTTCTTT.

As DNA, the CDR3 is TGTGCCATCGACGATCGGGGGTACAATGAGCAGTTCTTC. It codes for CAIDDRGYNEQFF. This sequence joins TRBV10-3 and TRBJ2-1; possibly TRBD2 for D (6 bases). This CDR3 is 13 amino acids long. CDR1 and CDR2 (germline): ENHRY, SYGVKD. The V and J ends lost 8 bases and 4 bases respectively, with 12 bases between them.

V and J are TRBV19 and TRBJ1-2; TRBD1 matches at 8 bases. This CDR3 has 12 residues. J lost 3 bases, V lost 7 bases, and 1 base had no gene match. Per the germline V gene, CDR1 is LNHDA and CDR2 is SQIVND (reference sequence). CDR3 loop: CASTRGHYGYTF. The CDR3 DNA sequence: TGTGCCAGTACCAGGGGGCACTATGGCTACACCTTC. Filled out from reference TRBV19 and TRBJ1-2, the complete variable domain reads DGGITQSPKYLFRKEGQNVTLSCEQNLNHDAMYWYRQDPGQGLRLIYYSQIVNDFQKGDIAEGYSVSREKKESFPLTVTSAQKNPTAFYLCASTRGHYGYTFGSGTRLTVV.

The chain is built from TRBV7-8 and TRBJ2-6; D remains unclear. The CDR3 consists of 14 residues. From germline, CDR1 is SGHVS and CDR2 FQNEAQ. Trimming left V 5 bases short and J 9 bases short, with 14 bases between. CDR3 amino acids: CASSLRSPHNVLTF. The DNA for the CDR3 is TGTGCCAGCAGCCTCCGGTCCCCGCACAACGTCCTGACTTTC.

The chain couples TRBV7-6 to TRBJ2-5; the match to TRBD1 covers 8 bases. The CDR3 covers 15 residues. Trimming at V came to 4 bases and at J to 4 bases, leaving 8 bases not matched to a gene. Per germline, CDR1 SGHVS and CDR2 FNYEAQ. The CDR3 spells CASSSPQGAGETQYF. CDR3 DNA sequence: TGTGCCAGCAGCTCCCCTCAGGGGGCGGGAGAGACCCAGTACTTC.